Presented here are 27 T cell receptor beta chains from one specimen sequenced in a study of glioma-infiltrating T cells. Amplification of TCR alpha and beta CDR3 regions from RNA used iRepertoire nested multiplex PCR. Each CDR3 protein is one row after TCRdb ran MiXCR on the multiplex PCR reads. The data hold 150,000 or so distinct CDR3 sequences, with about 39% observed a single time. The sample consisted of glioma tissue, nonneoplastic brain tissue, or PBMCs (not recorded which). The receptors here all came from a human donor with low-grade glioma or glioblastoma, undergoing nonglioma brain surgery, or in good health (not recorded which).

As concerns this clonotype: A much bigger clone sits one base away, suggesting this may be a read error. V usage is TRBV6-5 and J usage is TRBJ1-1; weak D call: TRBD1 (5 bases). The CDR3 runs 13 residues. Per the germline V gene, CDR1 is MNHEY and CDR2 is SVGAGI. This CDR3 is CASSLTANTKAFF. For the CDR3, the DNA is TGTGCCAGCAGCCTGACAGCGAACACTAAAGCTTTCTTT.

The rearrangement joins TRBV7-2 to TRBJ2-1; 7 nucleotides match TRBD2. J was trimmed by 5 bases and V by 3 bases; bases with no gene match: 1. Germline V gives CDR1 SGHTA, CDR2 FQGNSA. The CDR3 covers 13 residues. The CDR3 coding sequence is TGTGCCAGCAGCTTTGCGGGAGACAATGAGCAGTTCTTC. Translation: CASSFAGDNEQFF. Full variable domain (missing parts from reference TRBV7-2 and TRBJ2-1): GAGVSQSPSNKVTEKGKDVELRCDPISGHTALYWYRQSLGQGLEFLIYFQGNSAPDKSGLPSDRFSAERTGGSVSTLTIQRTQQEDSAVYLCASSFAGDNEQFFGPGTRLTVL.

In regard to this clonotype: This may be a read error: a much more frequent sequence differs by one nucleotide. This chain uses TRBV6-5 with TRBJ2-1; D is unclear. This CDR3 spans 13 amino acids. Germline values: CDR1 MNHEY, CDR2 SVGAGI. In nucleotides, the CDR3 is TGTGCCAGCAGTGAAGCTTCCTACAATGGGCAGTTCTTC. Translating gives CASSEASYNGQFF.

This chain connects TRBV7-2 to TRBJ2-2, with 13 positions matching TRBD2. CDR1 is SGHTA, CDR2 FQGNSA, per germline. The CDR3 consists of 20 residues. V was clipped by 5 bases and J by 0 bases; unmatched bases: 12. CDR3 DNA: TGTGCCAGCAGCGGAACCGTCGGACTAGCGGGAGATTCGAACACCGGGGAGCTGTTTTTT. Amino acid sequence: CASSGTVGLAGDSNTGELFF.

This clonotype was seen a handful of times. The rearrangement uses TRBV6-1 and TRBJ1-1, with TRBD1 matching over 9 bases. The CDR3 is 15 amino acids. Looked up from germline, CDR1 is MNHNS and CDR2 is SASEGT. V lost 5 bases to trimming and J lost 7 bases; unmatched junction nucleotides: 11. The CDR3 here is CASSSLGQGFREAFF. The CDR3 coding sequence is TGTGCCAGCAGTTCCTTGGGACAGGGCTTCCGTGAAGCTTTCTTT.

The chain carries TRBV2 and TRBJ1-5, with D unclear. CDR1 SNHLY and CDR2 FYNNEI come from the germline V gene. V lost 0 bases to trimming and J lost 4 bases, with 7 bases between them. This CDR3 is built from 14 residues. CDR3 in DNA: TGTGCCAGCAGTGAAGCAAGCGGTAATCAGCCCCAGCATTTT. This encodes CASSEASGNQPQHF.

V gene TRBV20-1 combines with J gene TRBJ2-7, with a possible D match to TRBD2 (6 bases). The J call may be faulty, since TRBJ2-1 better matches the DNA end. The germline V gene encodes CDR1 DFQATT and CDR2 SNEGSKA (reference sequence). This CDR3 is 14 amino acids long. CDR3 DNA: TGCAGTGCGAATTCAGCCGGGAGCCTAAAAGAGCAGTTCTTC. Encoded protein: CSANSAGSLKEQFF.

The rearrangement uses TRBV7-2 and TRBJ1-3; possibly TRBD1 for D (5 bases). With 4 bases removed from V and 2 bases from J, the gap between germline ends came to 15 bases. This CDR3 spans 16 amino acids. Germline V gene data show CDR1 as SGHTA and CDR2 as FQGNSA. CDR3 loop: CASSSEPRGAGNTIYF. The CDR3 nucleotides are TGTGCCAGCAGCTCCGAGCCTCGGGGGGCTGGAAACACCATATATTTT. Drawing the rest from reference TRBV7-2 and TRBJ1-3, the complete variable domain is GAGVSQSPSNKVTEKGKDVELRCDPISGHTALYWYRQSLGQGLEFLIYFQGNSAPDKSGLPSDRFSAERTGGSVSTLTIQRTQQEDSAVYLCASSSEPRGAGNTIYFGEGSWLTVV.

This clonotype was found many times. This chain connects TRBV6-1 to TRBJ2-7; D is possibly TRBD1 (6 bases). Looked up from germline, CDR1 is MNHNS and CDR2 is SASEGT. The CDR3 contains 13 residues. V lost 6 bases and J lost 2, with 11 bases in between. The DNA of the CDR3 is TGTGCCAGCAGCTTTGACAGGACCTACGAGCAGTACTTC. Translation: CASSFDRTYEQYF.

This clonotype came up a few times. The chain uses TRBV6-1 and TRBJ1-4, with 9 bases matching TRBD1. The length of the CDR3 is 14 residues. V trimming: 6 bases; J trimming: 6 bases; junction bases outside the gene matches: 5. The germline V gene has CDR1 MNHNS and CDR2 SASEGT. CDR3 nucleotide sequence: TGTGCCAGCAGAAGGACAGGGGTTTATGAAAAACTGTTTTTT. Amino acid sequence: CASRRTGVYEKLFF.

As to this clonotype: Its ends do not fully match the called genes, so a read error is possible. This chain links TRBV6-2 or TRBV6-3 with TRBJ2-3, with 7 bases aligning to TRBD1. Germline V gene lookup returns CDR1 MNHEY and CDR2 SVGEGT. The CDR3 length is 21 residues. Written as DNA, the CDR3 is TGTGCCAGCAGTTACTCGATAGGGAACCGCCCGGGACAGAAGAGTCCAGATAAGCAGTATTTT. Translation: CASSYSIGNRPGQKSPDKQYF.

The chain recombines TRBV19 with TRBJ1-3; D might be TRBD1 (6 bases). This CDR3 comprises 18 residues. V lost 3 bases to trimming and J lost 0 bases, with 18 bases between them. CDR1 is LNHDA and CDR2 is SQIVND in the germline V gene (reference sequence). In DNA, the CDR3 is TGTGCCAGTAGTATTGTCGGCTCAGGGGCCTCCTCTGGAAACACCATATATTTT. Residues: CASSIVGSGASSGNTIYF.

The chain combines TRBV12-3 or TRBV12-4 with TRBJ1-3; D call uncertain. The length of the CDR3 is 14 residues. Trimming took 5 bases from V and 4 from J, leaving 12 bases between them. CDR3 DNA sequence: TGTGCCAGCAGTAAGATGGAAGGAGGAAACACCATATATTTT. Encoded protein: CASSKMEGGNTIYF.

This chain connects TRBV28 to TRBJ2-1; D gene unclear. Trimming stripped 5 bases from V and 9 bases from J, with 11 bases between. The CDR3 has 12 amino acids. Germline lookup yields CDR1 MDHEN and CDR2 SYDVKM. The CDR3 protein is CASSTRRFEQFF. The CDR3 DNA reads as TGTGCCAGCAGTACACGACGGTTTGAGCAGTTCTTC.

This clonotype was seen a few times. The rearrangement joins TRBV6-1 to TRBJ2-4, with D possibly being TRBD2 (6 bases). CDR1 and CDR2 (germline): MNHNS, SASEGT. The CDR3 length is 14 residues. Trimming removed 5 bases at V and 1 base at J, with 9 bases between. Written as DNA, the CDR3 is TGTGCCAGCAGTCCCCTAGCGGCCAAAAACATTCAGTACTTC. It encodes CASSPLAAKNIQYF.

The chain recombines TRBV20-1 with TRBJ1-3; the match to TRBD1 covers 8 bases. Germline V gene sequence: CDR1 DFQATT, CDR2 SNEGSKA (reference sequence). This CDR3 contains 13 residues. The ends lost 3 bases at V and 4 bases at J; junction bases unmatched: 2. The CDR3 protein is CSASGQGGNTIYF. DNA of the CDR3: TGCAGTGCTAGCGGACAGGGAGGAAACACCATATATTTT.

This clonotype has just a few counts. V and J are TRBV20-1 and TRBJ2-5, with D hard to call. The germline V and J ends were trimmed by 1 base and 1 base, with 7 bases remaining between them. CDR3 length: 13 residues. Germline V gene lookup returns CDR1 DFQATT and CDR2 SNEGSKA (reference sequence). This chain's CDR3 is CSARVDGQETQYF. CDR3 bases: TGCAGTGCTAGAGTAGACGGCCAAGAGACCCAGTACTTC.

About this clonotype itself: Relative to the germline gene, one junction end is altered; a read error may explain this. The chain employs TRBV7-9 and TRBJ2-1; D may correspond to TRBD1 or TRBD2 (5 bases each). The germline V gene has CDR1 SEHNR and CDR2 FQNEAQ (reference sequence). The CDR3 consists of 17 residues. The CDR3 region is CASSPTTGTPFYNKQFF. CDR3 DNA: TGTGCCAGCAGCCCAACTACCGGGACCCCGTTCTACAATAAGCAGTTCTTC.

The chain joins TRBV6-1 to TRBJ2-7; tentative D call: TRBD1 (5 bases). V lost 4 bases to trimming and J lost 5 bases, with 9 bases between them. There are 12 residues in the CDR3. Germline CDR1 and CDR2: MNHNS and SASEGT. The CDR3 reads CASSVIGDEQYF. The CDR3, as DNA: TGTGCCAGCAGTGTCATAGGGGACGAGCAGTACTTC.

This chain links TRBV20-1 with TRBJ1-2, with D possibly being TRBD1 (6 bases). Trimming pared 4 bases from V and 7 bases from J, leaving 13 bases between. CDR1 is DFQATT and CDR2 is SNEGSKA in the germline V gene (reference sequence). This CDR3 is built from 12 residues. CDR3 loop: CSANREGVGYTF. Here the CDR3 DNA reads TGCAGTGCTAACAGGGAGGGGGTTGGCTACACCTTC.

This rearrangement joins TRBV6-1 to TRBJ1-1; 7 bases agree with TRBD1. The CDR3 has 13 amino acids. The V gene's germline CDR1 is MNHNS and CDR2 SASEGT. The junction had 6 bases not matched to a gene; V was cut back by 5 bases and J by 6 bases. In DNA form, the CDR3 reads TGTGCCAGCAGTTTTCTAAGGGGGCCTGAAGCTTTCTTT. This encodes CASSFLRGPEAFF.

This chain links TRBV20-1 with TRBJ2-1, with D perhaps matching TRBD2 (5 bases). Germline V CDR1 and CDR2: DFQATT, SNEGSKA (reference sequence). V was shortened by 4 bases and J by 6 bases, with 13 bases between the two germline ends. The CDR3 extends over 13 amino acids. CDR3 coding DNA: TGCAGTGCTACCGGACCAGGAGGCAATGAGCAGTTCTTC. It encodes CSATGPGGNEQFF.

This clonotype occurred a few times. This rearrangement joins TRBV7-2 to TRBJ2-7, with TRBD2 matching over 9 bases. Germline values: CDR1 SGHTA, CDR2 FQGNSA. V lost 2 bases to trimming and J lost 3 bases; unmatched junction nucleotides: 11. The CDR3 covers 17 residues. The CDR3 DNA reads as TGTGCCAGCAGCTTAAGATCTGGGCGGGAGGGCCTCTACGAGCAGTACTTC. Its protein is CASSLRSGREGLYEQYF.

Points on this clonotype: A single base separates this from a much larger clone, so it may be a read error. The CDR3, as DNA: TGTGCCAGCAGCTACGGGACAGGGGGCCATGGGGAGACCCAGTACTTC. It translates to CASSYGTGGHGETQYF. The chain recombines TRBV7-2 with TRBJ2-5; 12 nucleotides agree with TRBD1. The ends lost 4 bases at V and 5 bases at J; junction bases unmatched: 8. The CDR3 has 16 residues. CDR1 SGHTA and CDR2 FQGNSA come from the germline V gene.

This clonotype was seen a handful of times. The chain combines TRBV6-1 with TRBJ1-1; possibly TRBD1 for D (6 bases). The CDR3 totals 15 residues. V lost 6 bases and J lost 0, with 14 bases in between. Germline CDR1 is MNHNS and CDR2 is SASEGT. CDR3 sequence: CASSSGQYMNTEAFF. The CDR3 DNA sequence: TGTGCCAGCAGCTCCGGACAGTACATGAACACTGAAGCTTTCTTT.

This clonotype was observed a few times. The chain employs TRBV20-1 and TRBJ1-1, with 7 bases fitting TRBD1. The V segment lost 6 bases and the J segment 1 base; nucleotides outside the gene matches: 14. Germline V lookup: CDR1 DFQATT, CDR2 SNEGSKA (reference sequence). The CDR3 has 16 amino acids. Written as DNA, the CDR3 is TGCAGTGCCAAAAGCGGGGCCGGGACAGCGAACACTGAAGCTTTCTTT. This codes for CSAKSGAGTANTEAFF.

V usage is TRBV27 and J usage is TRBJ2-7, with D possibly being TRBD1 (6 bases). V lost 3 bases, J lost 3 bases, and 15 bases lay in between. CDR1 and CDR2 (germline): MNHEY, SMNVEV (reference sequence). The length of the CDR3 is 15 residues. The CDR3 DNA sequence: TGTGCCAGCAGTTTTAACATCGACAGGTTCTACGAGCAGTACTTC. Encoded protein: CASSFNIDRFYEQYF.